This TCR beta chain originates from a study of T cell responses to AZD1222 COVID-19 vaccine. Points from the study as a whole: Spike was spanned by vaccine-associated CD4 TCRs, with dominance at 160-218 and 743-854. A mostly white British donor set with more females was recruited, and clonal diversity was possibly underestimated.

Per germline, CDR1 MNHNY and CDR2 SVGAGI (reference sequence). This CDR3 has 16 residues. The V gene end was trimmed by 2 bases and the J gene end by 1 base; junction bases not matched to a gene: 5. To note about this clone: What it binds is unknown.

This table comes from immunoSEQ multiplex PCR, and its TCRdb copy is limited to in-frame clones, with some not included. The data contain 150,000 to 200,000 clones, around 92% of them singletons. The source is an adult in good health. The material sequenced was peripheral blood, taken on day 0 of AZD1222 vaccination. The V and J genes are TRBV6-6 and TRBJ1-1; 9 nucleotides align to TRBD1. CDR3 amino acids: CASSYIGTGQNTEAFF. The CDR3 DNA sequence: TGTGCCAGCAGTTACATAGGGACAGGGCAGAACACTGAAGCTTTCTTT.